The clone carrying this TCR beta chain was seen ten or more times. What it recognizes is unknown. Genomic DNA was employed as the template in profiling TCR beta VDJ and CDR3. One entry per CDR3 protein results from TCRdb running MiXCR on the reads. The sample contains roughly 180,000 distinct CDR3 sequences, roughly 50% of which appear only once. The data were taken from a study of CD8+CD57+ T cells in acquired aplastic anemia. For the study at large: The average for DNA from sorted CD4+ and CD8+ cells was 2.5 to 4 ug. Broader study findings: It was found that more than 25 CD8+ CDR3 sequences were shared between patients and controls.

V was clipped by 0 bases and J by 6 bases, with 15 bases between them. This CDR3 has 16 residues. Germline CDR1 is LGHNA and CDR2 is YNFKEQ. The authors sequenced patients whose flow cytometry had shown CD8+CD57+ cell expansion. As a group, the patients uniformly had severe acquired aplastic anemia. This chain uses TRBV4-2 with TRBJ2-1; D could derive from TRBD1 or TRBD2 (5 bases each). This receptor was obtained from a human donor with aplastic anemia. The sample taken for sequencing was sorted CD4+, CD8+, or CD8+CD57+ T cells (not recorded which) from PBMCs. In nucleotides, the CDR3 is TGTGCCAGCAGCCAAGATGCGGCTAGTGGGGGCAATGAGCAGTTCTTC. This gives the protein CASSQDAASGGNEQFF.